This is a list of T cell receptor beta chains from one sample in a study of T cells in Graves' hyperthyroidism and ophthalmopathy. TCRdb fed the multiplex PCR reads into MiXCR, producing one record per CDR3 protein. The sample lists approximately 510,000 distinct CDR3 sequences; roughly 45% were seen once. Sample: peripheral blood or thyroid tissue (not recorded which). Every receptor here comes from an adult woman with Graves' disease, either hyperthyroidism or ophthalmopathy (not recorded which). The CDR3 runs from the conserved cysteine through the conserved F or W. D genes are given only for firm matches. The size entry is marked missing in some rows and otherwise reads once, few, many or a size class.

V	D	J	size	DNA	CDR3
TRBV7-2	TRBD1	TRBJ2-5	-	TGTGCCAGCAGCTTAAGAGGGGGCAATCAGCCCCAGTACTTC	CASSLRGGNQPQYF
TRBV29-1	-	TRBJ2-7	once	TGCAGCGTTGGAACTAGTTTGATTCGCGAGCAGTACTTC	CSVGTSLIREQYF
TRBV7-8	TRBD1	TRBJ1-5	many	TGTGCCAGCAGCCGGGCAGGGGGCCACCAGCCCCAGCATTTT	CASSRAGGHQPQHF
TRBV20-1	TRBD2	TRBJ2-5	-	TGCAGTGCTCCGGGACTAGCGGGAGCCCCTGGCGAGACCCAGTACTTC	CSAPGLAGAPGETQYF
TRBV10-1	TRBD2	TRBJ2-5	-	TGCGCCAGCAGCCCAGGGACTAGCTTGGAGACCCAGTACTTC	CASSPGTSLETQYF
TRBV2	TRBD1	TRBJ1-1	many	TGTGCCAGCCTCGGAGAGACAGGGGGCACTGAAGCTTTCTTT	CASLGETGGTEAFF
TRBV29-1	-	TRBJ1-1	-	TGCAGCGTCGGAGATCCCCTGGCTTTCTTT	CSVGDPLAFF
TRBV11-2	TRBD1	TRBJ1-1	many	TGTGCCAGCAGCGCCAGGGGGCTGAACACTGAAGCTTTCTTT	CASSARGLNTEAFF
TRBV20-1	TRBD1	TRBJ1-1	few	TGCAGTGCTAGAGCGACGACAGGGCCAGCTTTCTTT	CSARATTGPAFF
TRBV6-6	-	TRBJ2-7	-	TGTGCCAGCACTCCTCTAGGGCCCAACTACGAGCAGTACTTC	CASTPLGPNYEQYF
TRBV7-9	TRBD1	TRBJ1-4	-	TGTGCCAGCAGGCGGATCCGGGACAGGGGGGGAAAACTGTTTTTT	CASRRIRDRGGKLFF
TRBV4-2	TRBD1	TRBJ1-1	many	TGTGCCAGCAGCCGCTCGACAGGGGGAGGTACTGAAGCTTTCTTT	CASSRSTGGGTEAFF
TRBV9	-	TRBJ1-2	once	TGTGCCAGCAGCGGCAGCCCAACGGATGGCTACACCTTC	CASSGSPTDGYTF
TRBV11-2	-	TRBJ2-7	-	TGTGCCAGCAGCTTAGTAGGGCAAGCCTACGAGCAGTACTTC	CASSLVGQAYEQYF
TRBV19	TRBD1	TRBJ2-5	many	TGTGCCAGTAGTACGGGACAGGGGTGGCAAGAGACCCAGTACTTC	CASSTGQGWQETQYF
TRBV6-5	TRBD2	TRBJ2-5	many	TGTGCCAGCCGGGGGTGGCGGGAGGAGACCCAGTACTTC	CASRGWREETQYF
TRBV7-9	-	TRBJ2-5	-	TGTGCCAGCAGCGTTGGGGACTCTCGGCCAGAGACCCAGTACTTC	CASSVGDSRPETQYF
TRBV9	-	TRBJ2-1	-	TGTGCCAGCAGCGCCCCGACCTTGGAGCAGTTCTTC	CASSAPTLEQFF
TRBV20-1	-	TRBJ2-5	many	TGCAGTGCTAGAGATGCGAGGGGGGGAGAGACCCAGTACTTC	CSARDARGGETQYF
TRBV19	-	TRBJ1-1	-	TGTGCCAGTAGTGACGGACCGGGGATTTCAACTTTCTTT	CASSDGPGISTFF
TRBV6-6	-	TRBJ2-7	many	TGTGCCAGCAGCCCAGGACAGTCCTTCGGCGAGTACTTC	CASSPGQSFGEYF
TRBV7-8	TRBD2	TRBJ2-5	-	TGTGCCAGCAGCATCTGGACTAGCGGGAGGTGGACCCAGTACTTC	CASSIWTSGRWTQYF
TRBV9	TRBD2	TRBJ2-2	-	TGTGCCAGCAGCGTAGGGGGCGGGAGTTGGACCGGGGAGCTGTTTTTT	CASSVGGGSWTGELFF
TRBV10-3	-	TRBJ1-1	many	TGTGCCATCATGCCAGGGGACTTGAACACTGAAGCTTTCTTT	CAIMPGDLNTEAFF
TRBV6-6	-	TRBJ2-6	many	TGTGCCAGCAGTTATAATAGGGCGCGCTCTGGGGCCAACGTCCTGACTTTC	CASSYNRARSGANVLTF
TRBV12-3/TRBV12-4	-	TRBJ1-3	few	TGTGCCAGCAGTTTCAACGGGGTCGCTGGAAACACCATATATTTT	CASSFNGVAGNTIYF
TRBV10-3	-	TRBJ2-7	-	-	CAICSARGWLVAGGSYEQYF
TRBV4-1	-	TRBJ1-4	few	TGTGCCAGCAGCTTATGGCTTGGGAAGAATGAAAAACTGTTTTTT	CASSLWLGKNEKLFF
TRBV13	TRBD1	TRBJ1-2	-	TGTGCCAGCAGCTTCTCGACAGGGGGCGCCGGCTACACCTTC	CASSFSTGGAGYTF
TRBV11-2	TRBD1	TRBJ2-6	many	TGTGCCAGCAGCGTAGGGGGCCCCGGGGCCAACGTCCTGACTTTC	CASSVGGPGANVLTF
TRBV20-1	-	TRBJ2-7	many	TGCAGTTCCCCTTCTGGTCTGCGCGAGCAGTACTTC	CSSPSGLREQYF
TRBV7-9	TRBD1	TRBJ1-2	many	TGTGCCAGCAGCGCCACTGGACAGGGGTTTTATGGCTACACCTTC	CASSATGQGFYGYTF
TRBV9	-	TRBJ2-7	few	TGTGCCAGCAGCGTAGGGGCCGCGGGACTCTCCTACGAGCAGTACTTC	CASSVGAAGLSYEQYF
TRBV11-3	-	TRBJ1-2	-	TGTGCCAGCAGCGTTGGGGCAGCCTATGGCTACACCTTC	CASSVGAAYGYTF
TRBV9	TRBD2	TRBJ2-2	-	TGTGCCAGCAGCGTAAGCGGGAGGGCCGAAGGCGGGGAGCTGTTTTTT	CASSVSGRAEGGELFF
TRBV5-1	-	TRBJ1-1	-	TGCGCCAGCAGCTCGTTACCCAGGGGAGCAGGTGAAGCTTTCTTT	CASSSLPRGAGEAFF
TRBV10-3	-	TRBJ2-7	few	TGTGCCATCAGTGGCTTATATGAGCAGTACTTC	CAISGLYEQYF
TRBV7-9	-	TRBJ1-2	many	TGTGCCAGCAGCCCTCGGCAGGGATCAGTGTATGGCTACACCTTC	CASSPRQGSVYGYTF
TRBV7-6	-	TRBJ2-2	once	TGTGCCAGCAGCCTCACCTCTGAGAGCGGTGGGGAGCTGTTTTTT	CASSLTSESGGELFF
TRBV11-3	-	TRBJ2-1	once	TGTGCCAGCAGCTTAGACAGGGGAATTCAGTTCTTC	CASSLDRGIQFF
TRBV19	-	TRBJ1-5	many	TGTGCCAGTAGTATCGGTGGGACGGTTAGCAATCAGCCCCAGCATTTT	CASSIGGTVSNQPQHF
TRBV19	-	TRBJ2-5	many	TGTGCCAGTAGAGCCCCGGGACGGACACAAGAGACCCAGTACTTC	CASRAPGRTQETQYF
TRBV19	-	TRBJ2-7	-	TGTGCCGGTAGGCAGGGCGACGAGCAGTACTTC	CAGRQGDEQYF
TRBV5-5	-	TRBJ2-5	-	TGTGCCAGCAGCTTGGTTGGAGATCAGCCCCAGTACTTC	CASSLVGDQPQYF
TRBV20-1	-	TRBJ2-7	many	TGCAGTGCTAGCGGACAGAACCAATACGAGCAGTACTTC	CSASGQNQYEQYF
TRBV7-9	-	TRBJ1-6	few	TGTGCCAGCAGCATTACACCGAGCTCCTATAATTCACCCCTCCACTTT	CASSITPSSYNSPLHF
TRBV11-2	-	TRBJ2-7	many	TGTGCCAGCAGCTTAAACAGGGGAGGCGAGCAGTACTTC	CASSLNRGGEQYF
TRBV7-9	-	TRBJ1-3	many	TGTGCCAGCAGCTTATATCTGGGGGAATCGGCTTCTAGGTCTGGAAACACCATATATTTT	CASSLYLGESASRSGNTIYF